This record covers a single TCR beta chain. What it recognizes is unknown. Per the germline V gene, CDR1 is DFQATT and CDR2 is SNEGSKA (reference sequence). The CDR3 is made up of 14 amino acids. V lost 7 bases and J lost 2, with 18 bases in between. Via MiXCR, TCRdb re-called the 5' RACE reads, giving one row per CDR3 protein. The data contain some 97,000 distinct CDR3 sequences, approximately 9.9% of them seen just once; the ten biggest clones take up around 4.6%. These data originate in a study of early T cells in non-severe SARS-CoV-2 infection. The study's findings and limits: VDJdb matching, biased toward anti-spike CD8 responses, missed private and CD4 specificities.

The input for sequencing was whole blood, taken at baseline. This sequence was found in an adult who was a healthcare worker with PCR-confirmed SARS-CoV-2 infection or an uninfected control (not recorded which). The rearrangement joins TRBV20-1 to TRBJ2-7; the D is unclear. For the CDR3, the DNA is TGCAGTGTTAAGAACGCAAAGCACCCCTACGAGCAGTACTTC. Translated, it gives CSVKNAKHPYEQYF.